One sample yielded the 30 T cell receptor beta chains listed below, sequenced in a study of T cell responses to AZD1222 COVID-19 vaccine (dated by TCRdb to about 2021). Explained via the paper, the time point label denotes: baseline before first vaccination. The library was obtained by the immunoSEQ multiplex PCR assay. Entries here come from immuneACCESS through TCRdb and include only in-frame sequences with V and J called. Some clones fail to appear in such tables; in the studies checked, an unresolved V gene covers under half of the shortfall, and the cause of the remainder is unknown. For this sample the table gives roughly 190,000 clones, of which approximately 95% were detected only once. The ten largest clones represent about 3.9% of the sample. This sample comprised peripheral blood, obtained on day 0 of AZD1222 vaccination. Receptor source: an adult in good health.

This chain joins TRBV10-2 and TRBJ1-2, with D hard to call. CDR1 is WSHSY, CDR2 SAAADI, per germline. This CDR3 has 13 residues. The V end was cut by 3 bases, the J end by 5 bases, with 10 bases between. The CDR3 DNA sequence: TGCGCCAGCAGTGATCCCATTAGGTATGGCTACACCTTC. It yields the protein CASSDPIRYGYTF.

The rearrangement links TRBV25-1 to TRBJ2-2, with D possibly being TRBD2 (5 bases). The V and J ends lost 1 base and 8 bases respectively, with 14 bases between them. From germline, CDR1 is MGHDK and CDR2 SYGVNS. This CDR3 contains 15 residues. The CDR3 reads CASSELDLNSGELFF. The CDR3 DNA is TGTGCCAGCAGTGAATTGGACTTAAACTCGGGGGAGCTGTTTTTT.

This chain joins TRBV19 and TRBJ2-7; TRBD1 is a possible D gene (5 bases). This CDR3 comprises 13 residues. Germline CDR1 LNHDA, CDR2 SQIVND (reference sequence). V was pared by 1 base and J by 3 bases, with 7 bases between. Here the CDR3 DNA reads TGTGCCAGTAGTATAGCAGGGCTCTACGAGCAGTACTTC. Translation: CASSIAGLYEQYF. Full variable domain (missing parts from reference TRBV19 and TRBJ2-7): DGGITQSPKYLFRKEGQNVTLSCEQNLNHDAMYWYRQDPGQGLRLIYYSQIVNDFQKGDIAEGYSVSREKKESFPLTVTSAQKNPTAFYLCASSIAGLYEQYFGPGTRLTVT.

The chain joins TRBV15 to TRBJ1-4; no definite D call. CDR1 LNHNV and CDR2 YYDKDF come from the germline V gene (reference sequence). This CDR3 is 16 amino acids long. The V gene lost 0 bases and the J gene lost 3 bases, with 11 bases spanning the gap. The CDR3 region has the DNA TGTGCCACCAGCAGAGATCTTGGCAGTTCTAATGAAAAACTGTTTTTT. This codes for CATSRDLGSSNEKLFF.

The chain has TRBV27 and TRBJ1-1; D not certain. The ends were cut back, 5 bases at V and 4 bases at J, with 14 bases in the middle. This CDR3 has 14 amino acids. Germline values: CDR1 MNHEY, CDR2 SMNVEV (reference sequence). CDR3 amino acids: CASSIGPVGTEAFF. Here the CDR3 DNA reads TGTGCCAGCAGTATAGGACCGGTGGGCACTGAAGCTTTCTTT.

This clone has more than one count but fewer than ten. The chain carries TRBV12-3 or TRBV12-4 and TRBJ1-2; D gene ambiguous. V lost 3 bases and J 8 bases, leaving 13 bases between the germline ends. CDR3 length equals 13 residues. This CDR3 reads CASSFGQTGGYTF. In DNA form, the CDR3 reads TGTGCCAGCAGTTTTGGGCAGACGGGAGGCTACACCTTC.

The J gene is TRBJ1-1, the V gene TRBV18, with a tentative D call TRBD1 (6 bases). Germline CDR1 KGHSH, CDR2 LQKENI. Trimming pared 0 bases from V and 5 bases from J, leaving 19 bases between. The CDR3 runs 17 residues. The CDR3 loop reads CASSPPGGPRGSTEAFF. CDR3 sequence (DNA): TGTGCCAGCTCACCACCGGGGGGCCCCAGGGGATCAACTGAAGCTTTCTTT.

The V gene is TRBV29-1, the J gene TRBJ2-7; no firm D call. The CDR3 runs 15 residues. Germline V lookup: CDR1 SQVTM, CDR2 ANQGSEA. With 1 base removed from V and 0 bases from J, the gap between germline ends came to 13 bases. CDR3: CSVEVPNLSSYEQYF. The DNA for the CDR3 is TGCAGCGTTGAAGTTCCGAACCTCAGCTCCTACGAGCAGTACTTC.

The CDR3 sequence: CASSQRFANTGELFF. In DNA, the CDR3 is TGTGCCAGCAGTCAGCGGTTCGCGAACACCGGGGAGCTGTTTTTT. This chain links TRBV6-5 with TRBJ2-2; tentative D call: TRBD2 (5 bases). The ends were cut back, 5 bases at V and 0 bases at J, with 10 bases in the middle. The germline V gene has CDR1 MNHEY and CDR2 SVGAGI. This CDR3 spans 15 amino acids.

The V call is TRBV19, the J call TRBJ1-1; D call uncertain. The CDR3 loop spans 13 amino acids. Germline lookup yields CDR1 LNHDA and CDR2 SQIVND (reference sequence). With 8 bases removed from V and 4 bases from J, the gap between germline ends came to 14 bases. The CDR3 DNA is TGTGCCAGTTCGTTTGTCAGGCGCACTGAAGCTTTCTTT. Translated: CASSFVRRTEAFF.

The rearrangement joins TRBV5-4 to TRBJ1-1; D call uncertain. The CDR3 has 12 residues. Trimming shortened V by 5 bases and J by 5 bases, and 10 bases separated the two germline ends. The germline CDR1 and CDR2 sequences are SGHNT and YYREEE (reference sequence). For the CDR3, the DNA is TGTGCCAGCAGAGAAGGCTCTACTGAAGCTTTCTTT. Amino acid sequence: CASREGSTEAFF.

V usage is TRBV10-1 and J usage is TRBJ2-1; no clear D gene. With 2 bases removed from V and 4 bases from J, the gap between germline ends came to 12 bases. The CDR3 extends over 15 amino acids. Germline CDR1 reads WNHNN; CDR2 reads SYGVQD (reference sequence). This CDR3 is CASSEGVLVYNEQFF. CDR3 coding DNA: TGCGCCAGCAGTGAGGGGGTATTGGTTTACAATGAGCAGTTCTTC.

The chain has TRBV7-9 and TRBJ2-7, with 9 positions matching TRBD2. Trimming at V came to 1 base and at J to 3 bases, leaving 4 bases not matched to a gene. Germline lookup yields CDR1 SEHNR and CDR2 FQNEAQ (reference sequence). This CDR3 comprises 15 residues. CDR3 sequence reads: CASSLGPSGVYEQYF. For the CDR3, the DNA is TGTGCCAGCAGCTTAGGTCCTAGCGGGGTCTACGAGCAGTACTTC.

V and J are TRBV27 and TRBJ2-1; possible D gene TRBD2, 5 bases. This CDR3 is 14 amino acids long. The V and J ends lost 7 bases and 7 bases respectively, with 17 bases between them. From germline, CDR1 is MNHEY and CDR2 SMNVEV (reference sequence). CDR3 nucleotide sequence: TGTGCCAGCACCCCGGAGGAACCCCAAAATGAGCAGTTCTTC. This translates into CASTPEEPQNEQFF.

The table lists this clone with a count of one. The rearrangement joins TRBV19 to TRBJ2-7; no clear D. The CDR3 extends over 15 amino acids. Germline V gives CDR1 LNHDA, CDR2 SQIVND (reference sequence). Trimming removed 8 bases at V and 3 bases at J, with 20 bases between. CDR3 loop: CASGPSRWEGYEQYF. For the CDR3, the DNA is TGTGCCAGTGGCCCCAGTCGTTGGGAAGGCTACGAGCAGTACTTC. Filled out from reference TRBV19 and TRBJ2-7, the complete variable domain reads DGGITQSPKYLFRKEGQNVTLSCEQNLNHDAMYWYRQDPGQGLRLIYYSQIVNDFQKGDIAEGYSVSREKKESFPLTVTSAQKNPTAFYLCASGPSRWEGYEQYFGPGTRLTVT.

This clone has only one observation. The rearrangement links TRBV2 to TRBJ1-4; TRBD1 is a possible D gene (5 bases). Germline CDR1 and CDR2: SNHLY and FYNNEI. This CDR3 has 14 residues. V lost 7 bases to trimming and J lost 1 base, with 10 bases between them. CDR3 DNA sequence: TGTGCCAGCATTACAGGTCGAACTAATGAAAAACTGTTTTTT. Its translation: CASITGRTNEKLFF.

This chain joins TRBV7-9 and TRBJ2-3; D might be TRBD2 (5 bases). The V end was cut by 0 bases, the J end by 2 bases, with 9 bases between. This CDR3 contains 15 residues. Germline V lookup: CDR1 SEHNR, CDR2 FQNEAQ (reference sequence). CDR3 nucleotide sequence: TGTGCCAGCAGCTTAGCGAGCGGCTACACAGATACGCAGTATTTT. As protein: CASSLASGYTDTQYF. Filled out from reference TRBV7-9 and TRBJ2-3, the complete variable domain reads DTGVSQNPRHKITKRGQNVTFRCDPISEHNRLYWYRQTLGQGPEFLTYFQNEAQLEKSRLLSDRFSAERPKGSFSTLEIQRTEQGDSAMYLCASSLASGYTDTQYFGPGTRLTVL.

This clone was seen just once. This chain connects TRBV19 to TRBJ2-3; 9 bases line up with TRBD2. Germline assignment: CDR1 LNHDA and CDR2 SQIVND (reference sequence). V gave up 4 bases and J gave up 2 bases; unmatched junction bases: 4. CDR3 length equals 15 residues. The CDR3 here is CASSSASGATDTQYF. The DNA for the CDR3 is TGTGCCAGTAGTAGTGCTAGCGGGGCCACAGATACGCAGTATTTT.

The chain uses TRBV28 and TRBJ2-7; TRBD1 agrees at 8 bases. Germline V gives CDR1 MDHEN, CDR2 SYDVKM. This CDR3 is 14 amino acids long. V was clipped by 8 bases and J by 4 bases; unmatched bases: 10. This CDR3 is CASQDRAKVYEQYF. The CDR3 DNA follows: TGTGCCAGCCAGGACAGGGCAAAGGTGTACGAGCAGTACTTC.

The chain has TRBV5-4 and TRBJ2-5; D is uncertain. The CDR3 runs to 14 residues. Trimming took off 0 bases at V and 1 base at J, with 7 bases between the two ends. CDR1 SGHNT and CDR2 YYREEE come from the germline V gene (reference sequence). CDR3 sequence: CASSLAWVQETQYF. CDR3 DNA sequence: TGTGCCAGCAGCTTGGCGTGGGTCCAAGAGACCCAGTACTTC.

V and J are TRBV25-1 and TRBJ2-2; the D is unclear. V was shortened by 3 bases and J by 2 bases, with 10 bases between the two germline ends. In germline, CDR1 is MGHDK, CDR2 SYGVNS. CDR3 length equals 15 residues. The CDR3 sequence is CASSDMALNTGELFF. CDR3 nucleotides: TGTGCCAGCAGTGACATGGCCCTTAACACCGGGGAGCTGTTTTTT.

The rearrangement links TRBV10-2 to TRBJ1-5, with D uncertain. V lost 8 bases, J lost 3 bases, and 11 bases lay in between. The CDR3 is made up of 13 amino acids. Germline-derived CDR1 and CDR2 are WSHSY and SAAADI. Here the CDR3 reads CASSTGANQPQHF. Here the CDR3 DNA reads TGCGCCAGCTCTACGGGAGCCAATCAGCCCCAGCATTTT.

V usage is TRBV10-1 and J usage is TRBJ1-1; no definite D call. The germline gives CDR1 WNHNN, CDR2 SYGVQD (reference sequence). The CDR3 consists of 13 residues. Deletions cut 7 bases from V and 0 bases from J, with 9 bases between. The CDR3 protein is CASKLGLNTEAFF. The CDR3 DNA follows: TGCGCCAGCAAATTAGGGTTGAACACTGAAGCTTTCTTT.

The genes are TRBV19 and TRBJ2-7; TRBD2 matches 8 bases. V lost 4 bases and J lost 6; bases outside the gene matches: 8. CDR3 length equals 14 residues. CDR1 LNHDA and CDR2 SQIVND come from the germline V gene (reference sequence). The CDR3 nucleotides read TGTGCCAGTAGTACGTCGGGGGGGCTCGGCGAGCAGTACTTC. It translates to CASSTSGGLGEQYF.

The chain employs TRBV5-1 and TRBJ1-1, with TRBD1 matching over 8 bases. The V segment lost 4 bases and the J segment 0 bases; nucleotides outside the gene matches: 5. The germline V gene has CDR1 SGHRS and CDR2 YFSETQ. There are 15 residues in the CDR3. The CDR3 nucleotides are TGCGCCAGCAGCATAGGGACAGGCTTGAACACTGAAGCTTTCTTT. Protein: CASSIGTGLNTEAFF.

The gene calls are TRBV27 and TRBJ2-6; tentatively, D is TRBD2 (6 bases). The V end was cut by 4 bases, the J end by 1 base, with 14 bases between. Germline loops: CDR1 MNHEY, CDR2 SMNVEV (reference sequence). This CDR3 is built from 17 residues. CDR3 sequence reads: CASSWRGAFSGANVLTF. The CDR3 DNA is TGTGCCAGCAGTTGGCGGGGAGCTTTTTCTGGGGCCAACGTCCTGACTTTC.

This clone has just a few counts. This chain links TRBV6-5 with TRBJ1-5, with a weak D call TRBD1 (5 bases). Trimming took 10 bases from V and 2 from J, leaving 15 bases between them. The germline CDR1 and CDR2 sequences are MNHEY and SVGAGI. CDR3 length equals 14 residues. CDR3 coding DNA: TGTGCCACCAGCCCGGGGGGGGGCAATCAGCCCCAGCATTTT. Translation gives CATSPGGGNQPQHF.

The genes are TRBV7-9 and TRBJ1-6; D remains unclear. The CDR3 totals 17 residues. V dropped 1 base and J dropped 6 bases, with 16 bases sitting between them. Germline assignment: CDR1 SEHNR and CDR2 FQNEAQ (reference sequence). The CDR3 DNA reads as TGTGCCAGCAGCTTAGTAAAGTCCGGGGTAGGTAATTCACCCCTCCACTTT. The encoded protein is CASSLVKSGVGNSPLHF.

The V call is TRBV7-9, the J call TRBJ1-1, with a possible D match to TRBD1 (5 bases). Per germline, CDR1 SEHNR and CDR2 FQNEAQ (reference sequence). V was pared by 3 bases and J by 3 bases, with 8 bases between. CDR3 size: 13 residues. The CDR3 nucleotides read TGTGCCAGCAGCTTTGAAGGGGACACTGAAGCTTTCTTT. Encoded protein: CASSFEGDTEAFF. The full variable domain, completed using reference TRBV7-9 and TRBJ1-1, is DTGVSQNPRHKITKRGQNVTFRCDPISEHNRLYWYRQTLGQGPEFLTYFQNEAQLEKSRLLSDRFSAERPKGSFSTLEIQRTEQGDSAMYLCASSFEGDTEAFFGQGTRLTVV.

The CDR3 sequence is CASSPSGGRSYEQYF. The CDR3 DNA sequence: TGTGCCAGCAGCCCGTCGGGGGGGCGGTCTTACGAGCAGTACTTC. The chain joins TRBV7-9 to TRBJ2-7; 8 nucleotides match TRBD2. The V segment lost 5 bases and the J segment 4 bases; nucleotides outside the gene matches: 10. Looked up from germline, CDR1 is SEHNR and CDR2 is FQNEAQ (reference sequence). This CDR3 contains 15 residues.